The T cell receptor beta chain described here comes from a study of blood T cells in healthy people across ages. This clonotype was counted between two and nine times. No antigen is known for it. Peripheral blood, about 9.8 milliliters per donor, was collected. The study's findings and limits: No one knew whether donors had CMV, which possibly confounded expanded clonotype changes. Estimates of total diversity, which came from one million sequenced T cells, were considered to be underestimates. The lack of PBMC sorting stopped any conclusive naive versus antigen-experienced comparison.

Using a J-beta primer mix together with a sample-barcoded 5' primer, a second PCR was run for roughly 7 to 12 cycles. TCRdb ran MiXCR on the 5' RACE reads and lists one entry per CDR3 protein. Among 1.5 million or so distinct CDR3 sequences listed, roughly 40% were seen once. This TCR was recovered from a woman aged 18-30 years in good health. Material: blood.

DNA of the CDR3: TGTGCCTGGAGTCGGCTAGCGTACGAGCAGTACTTC. Protein product: CAWSRLAYEQYF. The V gene is TRBV30, the J gene TRBJ2-7; maybe TRBD2 (6 bases). V gave up 2 bases and J gave up 4 bases, with 9 bases separating them. From germline, CDR1 is GTSNPN and CDR2 SVGIG (reference sequence). There are 12 residues in the CDR3.